This T cell receptor (beta chain) was retrieved from a study of cytomegalovirus exposure and HLA in healthy donors. As concerns this clone: The antigen remains unidentified.

Generated by immunoSEQ multiplex PCR, the TCRdb table keeps only in-frame clones and is missing some. The sample lists more than 70,000 clones, 95% to 97% occurring once. These donors were members of the roughly 120-subject validation cohort, a group separate from the roughly 700-subject first cohort. V was cut by 5 bases and J by 6 bases, with 13 bases left in between. This CDR3 region has 13 residues. Per the germline V gene, CDR1 is GTSNPN and CDR2 is SVGIG (reference sequence). Findings of the study overall: First-cohort TCR clusters were later found to tend to co-occur in the 120 validation repertoires. The study listed approximately 160 cytomegalovirus-associated TCR beta chains.

The sequenced sample consisted of PBMCs. The clonotype was recovered from a man between 18 and 29 years old in good health and CMV-seropositive. V and J are TRBV30 and TRBJ2-2; the D is unclear. CDR3 sequence: CAWALGSAGELFF. DNA for the CDR3: TGTGCCTGGGCCCTAGGTTCCGCCGGGGAGCTGTTTTTT.